This T cell receptor beta chain was sequenced during a study of cytomegalovirus exposure and HLA in healthy donors. Findings and limits, study-wide: Later, an analysis showed that TCR beta chains associated with HLA were more clonally expanded than others that were equally common.

Of note for this clone: Antigen specificity is unknown.

Germline V gene data show CDR1 as MNHNY and CDR2 as SVGAGI (reference sequence). With 6 bases removed from V and 15 bases from J, the gap between germline ends came to 18 bases. This CDR3 comprises 12 residues. Amplification used 60 Vbeta primers and 13 Jbeta primers. TCRdb's table, derived via immunoSEQ multiplex PCR, lists solely in-frame clones and lacks some. Found here are 250,000 to 300,000 clones, around nine tenths of them singletons; the top ten hold about 1.7%. Sequencing input: PBMCs. This rearrangement joins TRBV6-6 to TRBJ2-1; TRBD2 is a possible D gene (5 bases). The TCR was taken from a girl aged 2 to 9 in good health and CMV-seronegative. The DNA of the CDR3 is TGTGCCAGCAGGGATGGACTGGGTGTGGGGTTCTTC. This encodes CASRDGLGVGFF.